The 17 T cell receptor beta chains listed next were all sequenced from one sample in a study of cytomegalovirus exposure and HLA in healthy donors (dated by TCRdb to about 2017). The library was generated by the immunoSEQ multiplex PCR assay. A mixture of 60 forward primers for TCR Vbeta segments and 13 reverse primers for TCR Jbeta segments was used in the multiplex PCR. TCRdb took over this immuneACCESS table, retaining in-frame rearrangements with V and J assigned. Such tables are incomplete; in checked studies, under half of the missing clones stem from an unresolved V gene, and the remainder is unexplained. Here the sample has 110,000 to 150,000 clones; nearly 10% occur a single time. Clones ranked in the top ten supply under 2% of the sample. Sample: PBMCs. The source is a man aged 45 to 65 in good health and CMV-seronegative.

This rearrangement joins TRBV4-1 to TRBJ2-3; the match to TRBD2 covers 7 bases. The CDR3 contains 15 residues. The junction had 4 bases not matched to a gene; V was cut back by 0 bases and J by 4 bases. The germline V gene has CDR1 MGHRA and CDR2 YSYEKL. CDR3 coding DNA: TGCGCCAGCAGCCAAGAAAGCCGGGGGGCAGATACGCAGTATTTT. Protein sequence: CASSQESRGADTQYF.

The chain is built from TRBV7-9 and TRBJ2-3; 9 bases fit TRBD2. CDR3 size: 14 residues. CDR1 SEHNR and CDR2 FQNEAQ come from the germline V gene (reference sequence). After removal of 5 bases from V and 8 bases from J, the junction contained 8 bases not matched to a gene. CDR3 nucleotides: TGTGCCAGCAGCCCCGGGACTAGCACGCGTACGCAGTATTTT. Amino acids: CASSPGTSTRTQYF.

CDR3 DNA: TGCGCCAGCAGCTCGACAGCTACCCGGGAGACCCAGTACTTC. Encoded protein: CASSSTATRETQYF. This rearrangement joins TRBV5-1 to TRBJ2-5, with D possibly being TRBD1 (5 bases). The CDR3 extends over 14 amino acids. The V gene's germline CDR1 is SGHRS and CDR2 YFSETQ. V was clipped by 3 bases and J by 5 bases, with 14 bases between them.

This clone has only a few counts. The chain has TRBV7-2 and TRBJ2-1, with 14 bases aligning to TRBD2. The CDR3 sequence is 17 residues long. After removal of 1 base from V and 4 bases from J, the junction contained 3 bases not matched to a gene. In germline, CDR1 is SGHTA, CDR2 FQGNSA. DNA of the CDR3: TGTGCCAGCAGCTTAGTGGGGACTAGCGGGGGATACAATGAGCAGTTCTTC. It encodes CASSLVGTSGGYNEQFF.

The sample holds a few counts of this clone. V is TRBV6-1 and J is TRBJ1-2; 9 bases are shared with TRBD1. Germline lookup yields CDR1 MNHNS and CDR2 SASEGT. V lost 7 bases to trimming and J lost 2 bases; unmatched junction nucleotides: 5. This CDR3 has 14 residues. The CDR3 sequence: CASNRTGANYGYTF. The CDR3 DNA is TGTGCCAGCAATCGGACAGGGGCCAACTATGGCTACACCTTC.

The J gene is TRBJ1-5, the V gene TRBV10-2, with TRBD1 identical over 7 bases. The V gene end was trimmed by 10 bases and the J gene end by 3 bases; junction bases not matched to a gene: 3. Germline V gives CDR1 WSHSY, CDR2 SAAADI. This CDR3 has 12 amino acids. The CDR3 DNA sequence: TGCGCCACCGGGACAGTCAATCAGCCCCAGCATTTT. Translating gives CATGTVNQPQHF.

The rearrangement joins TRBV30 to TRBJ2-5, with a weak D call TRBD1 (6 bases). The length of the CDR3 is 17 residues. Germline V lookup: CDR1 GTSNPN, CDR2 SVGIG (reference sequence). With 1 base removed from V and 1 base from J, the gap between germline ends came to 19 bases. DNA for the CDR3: TGTGCCTGGAGTGCGAGGGACATCCGAAAGCTCCAAGAGACCCAGTACTTC. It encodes CAWSARDIRKLQETQYF.

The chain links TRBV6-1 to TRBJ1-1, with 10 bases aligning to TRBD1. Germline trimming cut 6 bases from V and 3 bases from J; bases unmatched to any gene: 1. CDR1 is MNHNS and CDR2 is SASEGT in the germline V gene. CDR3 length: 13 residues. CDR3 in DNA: TGTGCCAGCAGGGGACAGGGGCACACTGAAGCTTTCTTT. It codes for CASRGQGHTEAFF.

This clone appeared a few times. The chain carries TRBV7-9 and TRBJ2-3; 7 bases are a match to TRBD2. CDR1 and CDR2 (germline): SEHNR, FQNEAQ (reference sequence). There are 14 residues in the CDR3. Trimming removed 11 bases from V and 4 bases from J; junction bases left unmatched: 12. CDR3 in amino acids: CAHWGGGSADTQYF. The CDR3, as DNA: TGTGCCCACTGGGGCGGGGGTAGTGCAGATACGCAGTATTTT.

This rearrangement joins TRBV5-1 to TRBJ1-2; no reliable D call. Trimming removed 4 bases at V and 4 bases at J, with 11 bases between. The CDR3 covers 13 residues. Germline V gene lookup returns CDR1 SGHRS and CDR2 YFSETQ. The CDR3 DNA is TGCGCCAGCAGCCGGGATAAGGGCTATGGCTACACCTTC. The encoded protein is CASSRDKGYGYTF.

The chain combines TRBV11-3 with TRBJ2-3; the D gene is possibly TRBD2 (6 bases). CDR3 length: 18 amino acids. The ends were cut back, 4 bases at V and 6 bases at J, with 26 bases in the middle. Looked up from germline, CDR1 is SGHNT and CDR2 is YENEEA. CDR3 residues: CASSSPLGGGMGGDTQYF. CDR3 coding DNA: TGTGCCAGCAGCTCCCCTCTAGGCGGCGGGATGGGGGGTGATACGCAGTATTTT.

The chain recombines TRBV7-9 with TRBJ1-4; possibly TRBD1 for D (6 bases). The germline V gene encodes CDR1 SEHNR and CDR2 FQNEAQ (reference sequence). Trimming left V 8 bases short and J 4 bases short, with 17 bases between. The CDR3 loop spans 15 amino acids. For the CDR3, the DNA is TGTGCCAGCCAGCGGGGGGGCGCAGGTAATGAAAAACTGTTTTTT. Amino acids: CASQRGGAGNEKLFF. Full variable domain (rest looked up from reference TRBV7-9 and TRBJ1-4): DTGVSQNPRHKITKRGQNVTFRCDPISEHNRLYWYRQTLGQGPEFLTYFQNEAQLEKSRLLSDRFSAERPKGSFSTLEIQRTEQGDSAMYLCASQRGGAGNEKLFFGSGTQLSVL.

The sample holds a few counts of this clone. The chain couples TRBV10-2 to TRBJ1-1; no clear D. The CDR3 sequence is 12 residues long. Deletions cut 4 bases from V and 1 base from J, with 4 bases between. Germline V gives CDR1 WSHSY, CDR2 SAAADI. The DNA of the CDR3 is TGCGCCAGCAGTGGAGGGAACACTGAAGCTTTCTTT. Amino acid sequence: CASSGGNTEAFF.

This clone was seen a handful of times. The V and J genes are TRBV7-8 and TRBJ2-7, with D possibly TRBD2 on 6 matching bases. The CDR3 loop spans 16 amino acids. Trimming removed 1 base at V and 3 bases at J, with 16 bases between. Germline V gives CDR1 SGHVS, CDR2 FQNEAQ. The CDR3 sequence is CASSLGSLAGYYEQYF. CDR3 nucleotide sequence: TGTGCCAGCAGCTTAGGGAGCTTGGCGGGATACTACGAGCAGTACTTC.

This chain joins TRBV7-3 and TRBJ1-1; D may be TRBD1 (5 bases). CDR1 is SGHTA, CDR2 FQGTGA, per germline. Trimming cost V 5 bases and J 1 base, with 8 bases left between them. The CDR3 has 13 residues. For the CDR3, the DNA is TGTGCCAGCAGCCCGACAGAGAACACTGAAGCTTTCTTT. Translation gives CASSPTENTEAFF.

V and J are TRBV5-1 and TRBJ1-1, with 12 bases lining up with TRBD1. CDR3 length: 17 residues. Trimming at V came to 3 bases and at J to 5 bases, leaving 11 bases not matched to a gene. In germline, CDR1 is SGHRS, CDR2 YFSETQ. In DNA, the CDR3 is TGCGCCAGCAGCTGGACCGGGACAGGGGGCGTAGGAACTGAAGCTTTCTTT. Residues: CASSWTGTGGVGTEAFF.

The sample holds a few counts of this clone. CDR3 bases: TGTGCCAGCAGTTTTAGGGGACAGGGAAACGAGCAGTACTTC. This gives the protein CASSFRGQGNEQYF. The chain employs TRBV28 and TRBJ2-7; 9 bases align to TRBD1. The CDR3 length is 14 residues. V gave up 3 bases and J gave up 5 bases; unmatched junction bases: 5. CDR1 and CDR2 from the germline V gene are MDHEN and SYDVKM.